This TCR beta chain derives from a study of early T cells in non-severe SARS-CoV-2 infection. Across the whole study: Investigators sequenced bulk RNA drawn from unsorted whole blood, and chains remained unpaired.

Attached unique molecular identifiers marked individual cDNA molecules. TCRdb fed the 5' RACE reads into MiXCR, producing one record per CDR3 protein. The data show 25,000 to 35,000 distinct CDR3 sequences, with over 6.5% seen just once and about 40% held by the top ten. The CDR3 length is 13 residues. Trimming left V 1 base short and J 4 bases short, with 7 bases between. The germline V gene encodes CDR1 SGHNT and CDR2 YENEEA. This clonotype was detected ten times or more. Its specificity is unknown. The study, taken as a whole, reports: The VDJdb matching leaned toward anti-spike CD8 responses and overlooked private and CD4 specificities.

This receptor was obtained from an adult who was a healthcare worker with PCR-confirmed SARS-CoV-2 infection or an uninfected control (not recorded which). The sequenced material came from whole blood. This sequence joins TRBV11-3 and TRBJ2-5; D remains ambiguous. This CDR3 reads CASSLAITETQYF. The CDR3 DNA reads as TGTGCCAGCAGCTTAGCGATCACAGAGACCCAGTACTTC.